The 13 T cell receptor beta chains below were found in one sample sequenced in a study of T cell repertoires in cytomegalovirus infection. Antigens for these TCRs are unknown. MiXCR was run by TCRdb on the reads, yielding one entry per CDR3 protein. The sample includes more than 90,000 distinct CDR3 sequences, about 9.4% seen only once; the top ten take around 29%. The specimen sequenced was PBMCs, sequenced either directly or after in vitro stimulation (not recorded which). All receptors derive from a human donor in good health (CMV status not recorded). Some clones in this sample may be carry-over from other donors' samples.

This clonotype was seen many times. This chain connects TRBV7-2 to TRBJ2-7; D ambiguous. Trimming pared 4 bases from V and 4 bases from J, leaving 14 bases between. This CDR3 region has 14 residues. The germline V gene encodes CDR1 SGHTA and CDR2 FQGNSA. For the CDR3, the DNA is TGTGCCAGCAGCTCTCAAGGTAAAAGGTACGAGCAGTACTTC. Protein: CASSSQGKRYEQYF.

This clonotype was seen only a few times. The V and J genes are TRBV6-2 or TRBV6-3 and TRBJ2-5; no reliable D call. V lost 4 bases and J lost 5, with 11 bases in between. Germline V lookup: CDR1 MNHEY, CDR2 SVGEGT. This CDR3 is built from 13 residues. DNA for the CDR3: TGTGCCAGCAGTTCCCCCCCCGGGGAGACCCAGTACTTC. Protein sequence: CASSSPPGETQYF.

This clonotype appeared a single time. CDR3 amino acids: CASSKGGSSTDTQYF. In DNA, the CDR3 is TGTGCCAGCAGCAAGGGGGGATCTTCTACAGATACGCAGTATTTT. The chain is built from TRBV7-9 and TRBJ2-3; D tentatively reads TRBD1 or TRBD2 (6 bases each). Germline values: CDR1 SEHNR, CDR2 FQNEAQ (reference sequence). Trimming took off 5 bases at V and 3 bases at J, with 15 bases between the two ends. The CDR3 runs to 15 residues.

This clonotype has ten or more counts. This chain joins TRBV11-1 and TRBJ2-7; 13 positions agree with TRBD2. V lost 3 bases, J lost 3 bases, and 2 bases stayed unmatched. This CDR3 is 15 amino acids long. In germline, CDR1 is SGHAT, CDR2 FQDESV (reference sequence). Here the CDR3 reads CASSLTSGRIYEQYF. CDR3 coding DNA: TGTGCCAGCAGCTTGACTAGCGGGAGGATCTACGAGCAGTACTTC.

This clonotype was detected many times. The J gene is TRBJ2-7, the V gene TRBV7-3; 10 nucleotides align to TRBD2. V lost 5 bases to trimming and J lost 5 bases; unmatched junction nucleotides: 6. This CDR3 has 14 residues. Germline V lookup: CDR1 SGHTA, CDR2 FQGTGA. The CDR3 sequence: CASSQGLAIHEQYF. The CDR3 bases are TGTGCCAGCAGCCAGGGACTAGCGATCCACGAGCAGTACTTC.

This clonotype was found many times. V is TRBV12-3 or TRBV12-4 and J is TRBJ1-1, with D possibly matching TRBD1 (6 bases). V was pared by 5 bases and J by 0 bases, with 13 bases between. CDR3 length: 15 residues. The CDR3 sequence: CASSRQASMNTEAFF. For the CDR3, the DNA is TGTGCCAGCAGTCGACAGGCTTCGATGAACACTGAAGCTTTCTTT.

The V call is TRBV7-6, the J call TRBJ2-2; TRBD2 might be the D (6 bases). The ends were cut back, 5 bases at V and 7 bases at J, with 17 bases in the middle. Germline-derived CDR1 and CDR2 are SGHVS and FNYEAQ. The CDR3 runs to 15 residues. CDR3 nucleotide sequence: TGTGCCAGCAGCCCTACGGAATGGCGGGGCGGGGAGCTGTTTTTT. It translates to CASSPTEWRGGELFF.

A few counts support this clonotype. This rearrangement joins TRBV9 to TRBJ1-3; possible D gene TRBD1, 6 bases. Germline values: CDR1 SGDLS, CDR2 YYNGEE. The CDR3 is 15 amino acids. The V gene lost 3 bases and the J gene lost 8 bases, with 18 bases spanning the gap. The DNA for the CDR3 is TGTGCCAGCAGCGCGGACAGCGGGCGGGGGGACACCATATATTTT. Protein: CASSADSGRGDTIYF.

The chain recombines TRBV10-3 with TRBJ2-2; 10 bases align to TRBD2. V lost 3 bases to trimming and J lost 5 bases; unmatched junction nucleotides: 3. The CDR3 extends over 15 amino acids. Germline-derived CDR1 and CDR2 are ENHRY and SYGVKD. The CDR3 spells CAISDSGRGTGELFF. CDR3 in DNA: TGTGCCATCAGTGACAGCGGGAGGGGGACCGGGGAGCTGTTTTTT.

In its sample, this clonotype was seen many times. V usage is TRBV19 and J usage is TRBJ2-2; D is perhaps TRBD1 (6 bases). The ends were cut back, 4 bases at V and 1 base at J, with 10 bases in the middle. The germline V gene encodes CDR1 LNHDA and CDR2 SQIVND (reference sequence). CDR3 length: 15 residues. As DNA, the CDR3 is TGTGCCAGTAGTAAGGGACAACGGAACACCGGGGAGCTGTTTTTT. Protein: CASSKGQRNTGELFF.

A few counts support this clonotype. This chain uses TRBV4-3 with TRBJ2-3, with TRBD2 identical over 12 bases. The CDR3 has 16 residues. Germline CDR1 LGHNA, CDR2 YSLEER. J was trimmed by 2 bases and V by 5 bases; bases with no gene match: 5. The CDR3 DNA follows: TGCGCCAGCAGCGAACTAGCGGGAGGACTCACAGATACGCAGTATTTT. It encodes CASSELAGGLTDTQYF.

This clonotype was detected many times. J is TRBJ2-1 and V is TRBV11-1; TRBD2 agrees at 11 bases. Germline loops: CDR1 SGHAT, CDR2 FQDESV (reference sequence). V was clipped by 1 base and J by 0 bases; unmatched bases: 8. The length of the CDR3 is 19 residues. The CDR3 loop reads CASSLGGTSGQNSYNEQFF. The CDR3 DNA sequence: TGTGCCAGCAGCTTAGGAGGGACTAGCGGACAAAACTCCTACAATGAGCAGTTCTTC.

The CDR3 protein is CASGPGRMNTEAFF. For the CDR3, the DNA is TGTGCCAGTGGGCCGGGACGTATGAACACTGAAGCTTTCTTT. This sequence joins TRBV19 and TRBJ1-1; D is perhaps TRBD1 (5 bases). The germline V gene encodes CDR1 LNHDA and CDR2 SQIVND (reference sequence). The CDR3 runs 14 residues. Deletions cut 8 bases from V and 0 bases from J, with 13 bases between.